The sequence of this TCR beta chain was determined in a study of T cell responses to AZD1222 COVID-19 vaccine. As for the study in general: Pooling was applied to second doses at about 4 or about 12 weeks. Broader study findings: Close to half of all spike-specific TCRs reportedly target regions of the variants that are unmutated. The sample set comprised mostly white British donors with more females, and clonal diversity was possibly underestimated.

The table came from immunoSEQ multiplex PCR; TCRdb's copy has only in-frame clones and leaves some out. The data show 100,000 or so clones, around nine tenths seen once. Germline V gene data show CDR1 as SGHTA and CDR2 as FQGNSA. Trimming cost V 4 bases and J 2 bases; bases outside gene matches: 1. The CDR3 contains 14 residues. Comments on this clone: Its antigen is not identified.

This chain links TRBV7-2 with TRBJ2-7; 11 nucleotides line up with TRBD2. Sequencing used peripheral blood, obtained on day 0 of AZD1222 vaccination. The receptor comes from an adult in good health. The CDR3 region has the DNA TGTGCCAGCAGCTCTAGCGGGGGGCCCTACGAGCAGTACTTC. This encodes CASSSSGGPYEQYF.